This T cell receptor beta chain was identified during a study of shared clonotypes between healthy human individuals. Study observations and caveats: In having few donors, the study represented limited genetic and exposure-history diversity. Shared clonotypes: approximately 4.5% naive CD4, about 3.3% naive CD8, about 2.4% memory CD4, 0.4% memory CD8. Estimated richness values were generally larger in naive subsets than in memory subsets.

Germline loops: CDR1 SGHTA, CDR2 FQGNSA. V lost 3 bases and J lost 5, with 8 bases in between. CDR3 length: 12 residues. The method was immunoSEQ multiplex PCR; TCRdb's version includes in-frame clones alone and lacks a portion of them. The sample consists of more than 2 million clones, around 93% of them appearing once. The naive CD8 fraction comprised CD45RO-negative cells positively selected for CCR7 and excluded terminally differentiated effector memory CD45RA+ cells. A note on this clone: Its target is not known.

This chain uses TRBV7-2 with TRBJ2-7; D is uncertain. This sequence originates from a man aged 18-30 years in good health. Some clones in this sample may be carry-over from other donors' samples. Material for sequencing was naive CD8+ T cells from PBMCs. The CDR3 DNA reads TGTGCCAGCAGCTTTTACGCCAACGAGCAGTACTTC. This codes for CASSFYANEQYF.